Described below is a single TCR beta chain sequence and its context. Antigen specificity is unknown. The source of the sample is a study of vaccination effects on CD4 cells after COVID-19. Study-level information: Samples were taken post-vaccine, and their median timing was 72 days after the second dose.

The CDR3 contains 16 residues. CDR1 and CDR2 (germline): SGHNT, YYREEE (reference sequence). Trimming left V 0 bases short and J 2 bases short, with 12 bases between. Whole-study findings and limits: Most post-vaccine spike-reactive clones in convalescents were new, not infection-derived. The study found marked clonal contraction of infection- and vaccine-induced clones late after vaccination.

CD4+ T cells specific for antigen were expanded with viral peptide pools by the ViraFEST assay before sequencing. Having been cultured for 10 days, the cells underwent CD4+ T cell isolation. Sometime from March through December 2020, the person acquired a SARS-CoV-2 infection that PCR confirmed. Every participant took two doses of the BNT162b2 or mRNA-1273 vaccine. A few million PBMC per well received 10 IU/ml IL-2 and approximately 9.2 ug/ml peptides in culture. The data were produced by immunoSEQ multiplex PCR, yet TCRdb's version contains in-frame clones alone and is incomplete. The repertoire holds 14,000 or so clones, with 78% as singletons.

The origin of this receptor is a human donor who had a prior SARS-CoV-2 infection. Sequencing was performed on CD4+ T cells from PBMCs cultured with HCoV-NL63 spike peptides, taken after COVID-19 vaccination. The rearrangement joins TRBV5-4 to TRBJ1-3, with unresolved D. CDR3 amino acids: CASSLGSHRTGNTIYF. The CDR3 bases are TGTGCCAGCAGCTTGGGGTCCCACAGAACTGGAAACACCATATATTTT. Drawing the rest from reference TRBV5-4 and TRBJ1-3, the complete variable domain is ETGVTQSPTHLIKTRGQQVTLRCSSQSGHNTVSWYQQALGQGPQFIFQYYREEENGRGNFPPRFSGLQFPNYSSELNVNALELDDSALYLCASSLGSHRTGNTIYFGEGSWLTVV.